This T cell receptor beta chain emerged from a study of CD8+ T cells in alopecia areata. General study findings and limits: Especially in alopecia totalis/universalis, lesional scalp showed greater clonality than normal scalp did.

Lesional scalp punch biopsies and peripheral blood were collected from alopecia areata patients. There are 13 residues in the CDR3. The germline V gene has CDR1 PRHDT and CDR2 FYEKMQ (reference sequence). V lost 4 bases, J lost 4 bases, and 8 bases lay in between. Following extraction, RNA underwent reverse transcription to cDNA, which served as the sequencing template. Sequencing was performed with immunoSEQ multiplex PCR; in TCRdb, only in-frame clones are kept and a portion is missing. Of thousands of clones listed, about 60% are singletons. In regard to this clone: Its cognate antigen is unknown.

The chain couples TRBV13 to TRBJ2-1; D is uncertain. The source is a human donor with alopecia areata. Sequenced input: skin. Here the CDR3 DNA reads TGTGCCAGCAGCTCCGGACCTTACAATGAGCAGTTCTTC. Translated, it gives CASSSGPYNEQFF.